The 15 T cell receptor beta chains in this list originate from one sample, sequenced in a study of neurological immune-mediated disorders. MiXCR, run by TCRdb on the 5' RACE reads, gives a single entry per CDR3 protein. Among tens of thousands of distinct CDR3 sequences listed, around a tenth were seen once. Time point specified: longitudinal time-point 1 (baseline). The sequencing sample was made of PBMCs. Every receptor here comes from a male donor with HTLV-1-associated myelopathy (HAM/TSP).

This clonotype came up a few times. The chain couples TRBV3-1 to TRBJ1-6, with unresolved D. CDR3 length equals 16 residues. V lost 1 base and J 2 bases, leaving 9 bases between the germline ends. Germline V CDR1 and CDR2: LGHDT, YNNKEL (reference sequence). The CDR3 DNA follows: TGTGCCAGCAGCCAAGGGGTACGCCCCTATAATTCACCCCTCCACTTT. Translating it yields CASSQGVRPYNSPLHF.

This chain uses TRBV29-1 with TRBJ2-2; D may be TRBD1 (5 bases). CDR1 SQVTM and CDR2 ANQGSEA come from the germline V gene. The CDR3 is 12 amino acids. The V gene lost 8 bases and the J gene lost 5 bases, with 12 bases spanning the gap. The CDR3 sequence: CSMRQQTGELFF. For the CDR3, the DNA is TGCAGCATGAGACAGCAAACCGGGGAGCTGTTTTTT.

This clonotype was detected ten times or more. The CDR3 nucleotides read TGTGCCAGCAGCCTAAGCCTACCGACTAGCGGGGGGGCGAACACCGGGGAGCTGTTTTTT. Encoded protein: CASSLSLPTSGGANTGELFF. The chain combines TRBV4-2 with TRBJ2-2; 14 nucleotides agree with TRBD2. CDR1 LGHNA and CDR2 YNFKEQ come from the germline V gene. This CDR3 has 20 amino acids. V was clipped by 4 bases and J by 0 bases; unmatched bases: 10.

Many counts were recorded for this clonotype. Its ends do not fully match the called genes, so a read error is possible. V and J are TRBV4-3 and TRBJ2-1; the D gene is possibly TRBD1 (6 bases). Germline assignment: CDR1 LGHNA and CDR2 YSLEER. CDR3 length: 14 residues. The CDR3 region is CASSQDLIRDTKRF. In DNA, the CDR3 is TGCGCCAGCAGCCAAGATTTAATACGGGACACCAAAAGGTTC.

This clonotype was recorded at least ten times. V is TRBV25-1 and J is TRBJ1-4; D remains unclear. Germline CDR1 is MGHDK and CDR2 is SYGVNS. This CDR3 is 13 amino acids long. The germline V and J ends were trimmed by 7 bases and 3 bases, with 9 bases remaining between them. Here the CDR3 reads CASKRAANEKLFF. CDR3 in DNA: TGTGCCAGCAAAAGGGCGGCTAATGAAAAACTGTTTTTT.

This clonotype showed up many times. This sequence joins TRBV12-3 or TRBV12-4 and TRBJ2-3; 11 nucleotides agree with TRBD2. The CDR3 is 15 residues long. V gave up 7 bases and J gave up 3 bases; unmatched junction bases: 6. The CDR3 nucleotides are TGTGCCAGCAACTCTCTAGCGGGGGGTACAGATACGCAGTATTTT. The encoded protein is CASNSLAGGTDTQYF.

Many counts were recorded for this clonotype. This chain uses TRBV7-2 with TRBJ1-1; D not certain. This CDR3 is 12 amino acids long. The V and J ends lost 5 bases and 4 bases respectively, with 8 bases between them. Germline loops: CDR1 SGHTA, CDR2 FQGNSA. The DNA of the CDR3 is TGTGCCAGCAGCCTAATGGGCACTGAAGCTTTCTTT. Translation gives CASSLMGTEAFF.

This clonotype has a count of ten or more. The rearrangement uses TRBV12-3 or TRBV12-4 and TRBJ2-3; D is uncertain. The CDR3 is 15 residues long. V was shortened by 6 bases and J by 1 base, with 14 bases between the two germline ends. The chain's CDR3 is CASRRRLSRTDTQYF. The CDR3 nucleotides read TGTGCCAGCAGGCGAAGGCTCTCCCGCACAGATACGCAGTATTTT.

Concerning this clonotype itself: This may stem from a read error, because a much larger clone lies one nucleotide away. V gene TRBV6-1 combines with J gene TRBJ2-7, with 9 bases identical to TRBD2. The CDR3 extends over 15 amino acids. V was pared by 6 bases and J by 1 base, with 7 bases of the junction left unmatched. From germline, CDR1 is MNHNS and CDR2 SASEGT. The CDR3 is CASSDTSGSSYEQYF. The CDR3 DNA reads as TGTGCCAGCAGCGATACTAGCGGGTCGTCCTACGAGCAGTACTTC.

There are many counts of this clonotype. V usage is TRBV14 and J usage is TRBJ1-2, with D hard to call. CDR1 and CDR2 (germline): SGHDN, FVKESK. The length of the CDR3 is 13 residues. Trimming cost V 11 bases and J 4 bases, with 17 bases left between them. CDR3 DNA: TGTGCCTCGAATGGGCCCTGGAGCTATGGCTACACCTTC. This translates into CASNGPWSYGYTF.

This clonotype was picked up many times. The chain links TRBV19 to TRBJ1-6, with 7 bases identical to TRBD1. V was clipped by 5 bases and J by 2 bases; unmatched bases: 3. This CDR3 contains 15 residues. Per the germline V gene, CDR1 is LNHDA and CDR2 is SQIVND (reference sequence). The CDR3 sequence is CASSPDRAYNSPLHF. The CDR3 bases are TGTGCCAGTAGTCCAGACAGGGCCTATAATTCACCCCTCCACTTT.

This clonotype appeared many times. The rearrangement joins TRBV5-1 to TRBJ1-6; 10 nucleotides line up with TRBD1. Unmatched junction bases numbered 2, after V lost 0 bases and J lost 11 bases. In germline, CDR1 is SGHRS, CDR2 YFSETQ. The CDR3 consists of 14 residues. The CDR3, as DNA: TGCGCCAGCAGCTTGGGACAGGGGGCTGCACCCCTCCACTTT. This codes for CASSLGQGAAPLHF.

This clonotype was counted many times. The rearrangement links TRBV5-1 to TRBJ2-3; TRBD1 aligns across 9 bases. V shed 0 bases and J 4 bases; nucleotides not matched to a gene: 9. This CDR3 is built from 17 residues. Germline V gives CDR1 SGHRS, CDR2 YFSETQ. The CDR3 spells CASSLVYGDREPDTQYF. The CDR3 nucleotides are TGCGCCAGCAGCTTGGTGTACGGGGACAGGGAGCCAGATACGCAGTATTTT.

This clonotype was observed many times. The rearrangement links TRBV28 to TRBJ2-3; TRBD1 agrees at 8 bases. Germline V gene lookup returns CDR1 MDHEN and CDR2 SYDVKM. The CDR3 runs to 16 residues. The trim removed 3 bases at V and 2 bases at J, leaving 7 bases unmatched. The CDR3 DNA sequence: TGTGCCAGCAGTTTCCAGACAGGGGAGGTCACAGATACGCAGTATTTT. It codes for CASSFQTGEVTDTQYF.

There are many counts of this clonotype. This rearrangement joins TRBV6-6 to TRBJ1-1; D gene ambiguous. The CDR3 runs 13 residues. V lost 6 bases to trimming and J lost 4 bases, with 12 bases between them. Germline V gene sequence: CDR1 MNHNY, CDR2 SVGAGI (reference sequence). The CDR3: CASRPPTSTEAFF. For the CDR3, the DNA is TGTGCCAGCAGACCCCCGACAAGCACTGAAGCTTTCTTT.